This T cell receptor (beta chain) was identified during a study of blood T cell repertoires in COVID-19. Turning to the study itself: From the United States, Italy and Spain came samples of acute and convalescent COVID-19. Sample material is recorded as cDNA or gDNA derived from T cells, B-cell-depleted T cells, or PBMCs.

There are 16 residues in the CDR3. CDR1 is SGHRS and CDR2 is YFSETQ in the germline V gene. V lost 4 bases and J lost 4; bases outside the gene matches: 11. The table came from immunoSEQ multiplex PCR; TCRdb's copy has only in-frame clones and leaves some out. The repertoire holds 250,000 to 350,000 clones, about nine tenths seen once, with 12% in the top ten. Sequencing was performed on peripheral blood. The V and J genes are TRBV5-1 and TRBJ2-3; TRBD1 aligns across 8 bases. The clonotype comes from a woman aged 55-75 years with acute or convalescent COVID-19. The CDR3 region has the DNA TGCGCCAGCAGCCCCCGACAGGGGCTGAGCGCAGATACGCAGTATTTT. This sequence encodes CASSPRQGLSADTQYF. The entire variable domain, with the rest obtained from reference TRBV5-1 and TRBJ2-3, is as follows: KAGVTQTPRYLIKTRGQQVTLSCSPISGHRSVSWYQQTPGQGLQFLFEYFSETQRNKGNFPGRFSGRQFSNSRSEMNVSTLELGDSALYLCASSPRQGLSADTQYFGPGTRLTVL.